Following are 29 T cell receptor beta chains from one sample sequenced in a study of cytomegalovirus exposure and HLA in healthy donors (dated by TCRdb to the late 2010s). Receptor libraries were prepared by the immunoSEQ multiplex PCR assay. For the multiplex PCR, a mixture combining 60 forward primers for TCR Vbeta segments and 13 reverse primers for TCR Jbeta segments was used. This is the immuneACCESS table as TCRdb keeps it, with only in-frame sequences that have V and J called. A part of the clones is gone; compared with another copy, unresolved V genes explain less than half, and the rest is unexplained. The sample profile shows about 140,000 clones; about 76% of them were found once. Over 3% of the sample goes to the ten largest clones. Input material: PBMCs. The receptors here all came from a female donor in good health and CMV-seronegative.

This chain connects TRBV19 to TRBJ1-3; TRBD1 aligns across 8 bases. The CDR3 loop spans 13 amino acids. V gave up 9 bases and J gave up 2 bases; unmatched junction bases: 3. Germline CDR1 reads LNHDA; CDR2 reads SQIVND (reference sequence). The CDR3 region has the DNA TGTGCCAGCCAGGGGGCTACTGGAAACACCATATATTTT. Residues: CASQGATGNTIYF.

This clone was counted between two and nine times. The J gene is TRBJ1-6, the V gene TRBV18; 7 bases fit TRBD1. This CDR3 is built from 16 residues. Trimming took 4 bases from V and 1 from J; bases not matched to a gene: 4. Germline CDR1 reads KGHSH; CDR2 reads LQKENI. The CDR3 DNA follows: TGTGCCAGCTCACTACCAGGGGGATCCTATAATTCACCCCTCCACTTT. Its translation is CASSLPGGSYNSPLHF.

In DNA form, the CDR3 reads TGCAGCGTTGAAGAGGGGAGGTTCTATGGCTACACCTTC. Translation: CSVEEGRFYGYTF. This rearrangement joins TRBV29-1 to TRBJ1-2; D not resolved. The CDR3 is 13 residues long. From germline, CDR1 is SQVTM and CDR2 ANQGSEA. The V gene lost 0 bases and the J gene lost 4 bases, with 9 bases spanning the gap.

The chain couples TRBV30 to TRBJ2-2; TRBD1 matches at 8 bases. CDR3 length: 14 amino acids. Germline V lookup: CDR1 GTSNPN, CDR2 SVGIG (reference sequence). The J segment lost 4 bases and the V segment lost 5 bases, leaving 6 bases of the junction unmatched. CDR3 sequence: CAWRQGAGTGELFF. CDR3 bases: TGTGCCTGGCGGCAGGGGGCGGGCACCGGGGAGCTGTTTTTT.

Only a few counts were recorded for this clone. This chain uses TRBV4-3 with TRBJ1-4; D is uncertain. V gave up 1 base and J gave up 5 bases, with 8 bases separating them. This CDR3 is 14 amino acids long. Germline assignment: CDR1 LGHNA and CDR2 YSLEER. CDR3 region: CASSQGELNEKLFF. CDR3 nucleotide sequence: TGCGCCAGCAGCCAAGGGGAGCTGAATGAAAAACTGTTTTTT.

The chain couples TRBV11-2 to TRBJ2-2; 7 nucleotides align to TRBD2. Germline CDR1 SGHAT, CDR2 FQNNGV. Trimming removed 8 bases from V and 0 bases from J; junction bases left unmatched: 3. There are 14 residues in the CDR3. CDR3 nucleotide sequence: TGTGCCAGCGGCGGGGGAGCGAACACCGGGGAGCTGTTTTTT. Translating it yields CASGGGANTGELFF.

The CDR3 nucleotides read TGTGCCAGCTCCGACAGTTTCTCTGGAAACACCATATATTTT. Amino acid sequence: CASSDSFSGNTIYF. The chain recombines TRBV27 with TRBJ1-3; tentative D call: TRBD1 (5 bases). Trimming stripped 8 bases from V and 0 bases from J, with 11 bases between. Looked up from germline, CDR1 is MNHEY and CDR2 is SMNVEV (reference sequence). The CDR3 is 14 amino acids.

This clone occurred once. The V and J genes are TRBV27 and TRBJ2-3, with D perhaps TRBD1 (6 bases). Trimming shortened V by 6 bases and J by 15 bases, and 22 bases separated the two germline ends. The CDR3 sequence is 13 residues long. Germline V gene sequence: CDR1 MNHEY, CDR2 SMNVEV (reference sequence). The CDR3 DNA reads as TGTGCCAGCAGACAGGGTGGCACAGATACCCGATATTTT. Protein product: CASRQGGTDTRYF.

This clone was detected a few times. The J gene is TRBJ1-4, the V gene TRBV30, with 7 positions matching TRBD1. With V trimmed by 2 bases and J by 5 bases, 5 bases remained unmatched. The CDR3 has 14 residues. CDR1 and CDR2 from the germline V gene are GTSNPN and SVGIG (reference sequence). As DNA, the CDR3 is TGTGCCTGGAGTACAGGGGACGGCAATGAAAAACTGTTTTTT. It encodes CAWSTGDGNEKLFF.

This clone was seen only a few times. The chain combines TRBV6-5 with TRBJ1-1; 9 positions match TRBD1. V lost 2 bases, J lost 6 bases, and 7 bases stayed unmatched. This CDR3 comprises 15 residues. The germline gives CDR1 MNHEY, CDR2 SVGAGI. CDR3 in DNA: TGTGCCAGCAGTTACCCCGGGACAGGGTCCCCTGAAGCTTTCTTT. Amino acids: CASSYPGTGSPEAFF.

The rearrangement links TRBV30 to TRBJ1-2, with 9 bases that match TRBD1. The CDR3 sequence is 14 residues long. In germline, CDR1 is GTSNPN, CDR2 SVGIG (reference sequence). The V gene end was trimmed by 4 bases and the J gene end by 3 bases; junction bases not matched to a gene: 6. The CDR3 DNA reads as TGTGCCTGGACTCCGGACAGGGGTGACTATGGCTACACCTTC. Translating gives CAWTPDRGDYGYTF. The full variable domain, in which reference TRBV30 and TRBJ1-2 provide the parts outside the CDR3, is SQTIHQWPATLVQPVGSPLSLECTVEGTSNPNLYWYRQAAGRGLQLLFYSVGIGQISSEVPQNLSASRPQDRQFILSSKKLLLSDSGFYLCAWTPDRGDYGYTFGSGTRLTVV.

There are a few counts of this clone. The rearrangement uses TRBV14 and TRBJ2-1, with 7 bases matching TRBD2. The CDR3 is 16 residues long. Trimming at V came to 2 bases and at J to 6 bases, leaving 10 bases not matched to a gene. Germline assignment: CDR1 SGHDN and CDR2 FVKESK. The CDR3 region is CASSQLWTRFSNEQFF. CDR3 nucleotide sequence: TGTGCCAGCAGCCAACTTTGGACTAGGTTTTCCAATGAGCAGTTCTTC. Together with reference TRBV14 and TRBJ2-1, the CDR3 gives the full variable domain: EAGVTQFPSHSVIEKGQTVTLRCDPISGHDNLYWYRRVMGKEIKFLLHFVKESKQDESGMPNNRFLAERTGGTYSTLKVQPAELEDSGVYFCASSQLWTRFSNEQFFGPGTRLTVL.

The chain is built from TRBV28 and TRBJ1-3; possible D gene TRBD1, 5 bases. The germline V and J ends were trimmed by 7 bases and 5 bases, with 18 bases remaining between them. The CDR3 runs 15 residues. CDR1 is MDHEN, CDR2 SYDVKM, per germline. As DNA, the CDR3 is TGTGCCAGCACTCCCCAAGGCAGGGTCAGAAACACCATATATTTT. Amino acid sequence: CASTPQGRVRNTIYF. Together with reference TRBV28 and TRBJ1-3, the CDR3 gives the full variable domain: DVKVTQSSRYLVKRTGEKVFLECVQDMDHENMFWYRQDPGLGLRLIYFSYDVKMKEKGDIPEGYSVSREKKERFSLILESASTNQTSMYLCASTPQGRVRNTIYFGEGSWLTVV.

This chain uses TRBV10-3 with TRBJ1-4; D possibly corresponds to TRBD1 (5 bases). Looked up from germline, CDR1 is ENHRY and CDR2 is SYGVKD. CDR3 length: 15 amino acids. Trimming left V 6 bases short and J 5 bases short, with 16 bases between. The CDR3 here is CAISPGTGGNEKLFF. CDR3 bases: TGTGCCATCAGCCCCGGGACGGGAGGAAATGAAAAACTGTTTTTT.

V usage is TRBV2 and J usage is TRBJ2-6, with TRBD1 matching over 9 bases. The V and J ends lost 5 bases and 1 base, in that order; junction bases with no gene match: 6. The CDR3 is 17 residues long. In germline, CDR1 is SNHLY, CDR2 FYNNEI. CDR3 in amino acids: CASSPGTGPSGANVLTF. The CDR3 DNA follows: TGTGCCAGCAGTCCCGGGACAGGGCCTTCTGGGGCCAACGTCCTGACTTTC. The full variable domain, with the rest looked up from reference TRBV2 and TRBJ2-6, is EPEVTQTPSHQVTQMGQEVILRCVPISNHLYFYWYRQILGQKVEFLVSFYNNEISEKSEIFDDQFSVERPDGSNFTLKIRSTKLEDSAMYFCASSPGTGPSGANVLTFGAGSRLTVL.

The chain carries TRBV5-4 and TRBJ2-5; TRBD2 matches 10 bases. In germline, CDR1 is SGHNT, CDR2 YYREEE (reference sequence). V was clipped by 0 bases and J by 2 bases; unmatched bases: 7. The CDR3 sequence is 17 residues long. Here the CDR3 DNA reads TGTGCCAGCAGCTTGGGGAGCGGGAGGGGGATACAAGAGACCCAGTACTTC. It specifies CASSLGSGRGIQETQYF.

The chain employs TRBV5-6 and TRBJ2-1, with D maybe TRBD2 (6 bases). The CDR3 has 17 amino acids. The germline V gene has CDR1 SGHDT and CDR2 YYEEEE. Trimming shortened V by 1 base and J by 0 bases, and 14 bases separated the two germline ends. The CDR3 coding sequence is TGTGCCAGCAGCTTGCCGCTGCGGGACCGCTCCTACAATGAGCAGTTCTTC. Its translation: CASSLPLRDRSYNEQFF.

The chain recombines TRBV6-5 with TRBJ2-3; TRBD2 might be the D (5 bases). Germline loops: CDR1 MNHEY, CDR2 SVGAGI. CDR3 length equals 15 residues. Trimming took off 0 bases at V and 4 bases at J, with 11 bases between the two ends. Here the CDR3 DNA reads TGTGCCAGCAGTTACTCGCACGGGATTCCAGATACGCAGTATTTT. As protein: CASSYSHGIPDTQYF.

V and J are TRBV10-3 and TRBJ2-7, with 9 bases identical to TRBD1. The germline gives CDR1 ENHRY, CDR2 SYGVKD. The CDR3 has 14 residues. J lost 3 bases, V lost 6 bases, and 6 bases had no gene match. CDR3 nucleotide sequence: TGTGCCATCAGCTCCGGACAGGGGAGCTACGAGCAGTACTTC. Translating it yields CAISSGQGSYEQYF.

This clone was detected only once. CDR3 in amino acids: CASTTRGGRRMEQYF. As DNA, the CDR3 is TGTGCCAGCACAACCCGCGGGGGACGGCGGATGGAGCAGTACTTC. The V and J genes are TRBV2 and TRBJ2-7; 7 positions match TRBD2. Trimming removed 7 bases from V and 7 bases from J; junction bases left unmatched: 16. In germline, CDR1 is SNHLY, CDR2 FYNNEI. The CDR3 loop spans 15 amino acids.

The V gene is TRBV19, the J gene TRBJ1-5, with unresolved D. Trimming removed 1 base at V and 3 bases at J, with 10 bases between. The CDR3 length is 15 residues. In germline, CDR1 is LNHDA, CDR2 SQIVND (reference sequence). DNA for the CDR3: TGTGCCAGTAGTATAGGGCAGGTAGTCAATCAGCCCCAGCATTTT. As protein: CASSIGQVVNQPQHF.

This clone has just one count. The rearrangement uses TRBV5-6 and TRBJ1-1, with D tentatively TRBD1 (5 bases). Trimming took 3 bases from V and 3 from J, leaving 12 bases between them. CDR1 SGHDT and CDR2 YYEEEE come from the germline V gene. The CDR3 has 14 amino acids. CDR3: CASSSGPGDTEAFF. For the CDR3, the DNA is TGTGCCAGCAGCTCCGGCCCGGGGGACACTGAAGCTTTCTTT.

This clone has a single count. The chain has TRBV7-2 and TRBJ2-2; 8 bases are shared with TRBD1. Germline V gene lookup returns CDR1 SGHTA and CDR2 FQGNSA. V lost 6 bases and J lost 5; bases outside the gene matches: 11. This CDR3 region has 16 residues. The CDR3 reads CASRPPGQEGTGELFF. DNA of the CDR3: TGTGCCAGCAGACCCCCGGGACAGGAGGGAACCGGGGAGCTGTTTTTT.

This clone was counted once. The chain is built from TRBV7-2 and TRBJ1-2; 8 nucleotides match TRBD1. Trimming took 5 bases from V and 8 from J; bases not matched to a gene: 7. The CDR3 sequence is 13 residues long. Looked up from germline, CDR1 is SGHTA and CDR2 is FQGNSA. This CDR3 is CASSPGQGGGYTF. The CDR3 nucleotides are TGTGCCAGCAGCCCAGGACAGGGAGGGGGCTACACCTTC. Complete variable domain (other parts from reference TRBV7-2 and TRBJ1-2): GAGVSQSPSNKVTEKGKDVELRCDPISGHTALYWYRQSLGQGLEFLIYFQGNSAPDKSGLPSDRFSAERTGGSVSTLTIQRTQQEDSAVYLCASSPGQGGGYTFGSGTRLTVV.

This sequence joins TRBV5-1 and TRBJ2-5, with unresolved D. V dropped 2 bases and J dropped 0 bases, with 8 bases sitting between them. Germline lookup yields CDR1 SGHRS and CDR2 YFSETQ. This CDR3 has 14 amino acids. Written as DNA, the CDR3 is TGCGCCAGCAGCTTCACCAGGAACCAAGAGACCCAGTACTTC. Translating gives CASSFTRNQETQYF.

The gene calls are TRBV18 and TRBJ2-3; TRBD2 matches at 13 bases. The CDR3 totals 17 residues. The trim removed 2 bases at V and 8 bases at J, leaving 10 bases unmatched. CDR1 KGHSH and CDR2 LQKENI come from the germline V gene. The CDR3 coding sequence is TGTGCCAGCTCACCAGAGACTAGCGGGAGGTCGGTCAGTACGCAGTATTTT. This gives the protein CASSPETSGRSVSTQYF.

In this sample, this clone turned up a few times. This sequence joins TRBV5-1 and TRBJ1-2, with D tentatively TRBD1 (6 bases). This CDR3 has 14 residues. V shed 1 base and J shed 6 bases, with 13 bases lying between them. Germline CDR1 is SGHRS and CDR2 is YFSETQ. The CDR3 sequence: CASSLIRGNHGYTF. CDR3 coding DNA: TGCGCCAGCAGCTTGATCAGGGGAAACCATGGCTACACCTTC. Full variable domain (rest looked up from reference TRBV5-1 and TRBJ1-2): KAGVTQTPRYLIKTRGQQVTLSCSPISGHRSVSWYQQTPGQGLQFLFEYFSETQRNKGNFPGRFSGRQFSNSRSEMNVSTLELGDSALYLCASSLIRGNHGYTFGSGTRLTVV.

This rearrangement joins TRBV5-1 to TRBJ2-3; TRBD2 might be the D (6 bases). Germline CDR1 and CDR2: SGHRS and YFSETQ. Trimming removed 3 bases from V and 3 bases from J, with 14 bases in between. CDR3 length: 15 residues. For the CDR3, the DNA is TGCGCCAGCAGCTCGGAGGGTAGCAGAACAGATACGCAGTATTTT. Protein product: CASSSEGSRTDTQYF.

The genes are TRBV5-1 and TRBJ2-7, with a possible D match to TRBD1 (6 bases). This CDR3 contains 14 residues. Per the germline V gene, CDR1 is SGHRS and CDR2 is YFSETQ. The V end lost 2 bases, the J end lost 2 bases, and 11 bases lay between the germline ends. The CDR3 DNA follows: TGCGCCAGCAGCTTCGGACAGACCACCTACGAGCAGTACTTC. Its translation is CASSFGQTTYEQYF. Variable domain in full (rest from reference TRBV5-1 and TRBJ2-7): KAGVTQTPRYLIKTRGQQVTLSCSPISGHRSVSWYQQTPGQGLQFLFEYFSETQRNKGNFPGRFSGRQFSNSRSEMNVSTLELGDSALYLCASSFGQTTYEQYFGPGTRLTVT.